This entry lists 28 T cell receptor beta chains sequenced from one sample in a study of blood T cell repertoires in COVID-19. Assay used: immunoSEQ multiplex PCR; TCRdb lists only in-frame clones, some missing. The sample carries about 160,000 clones, about 90% recorded once. The sequenced material came from PBMCs or T cells enriched from blood (not recorded which). Receptors were obtained from a woman in her forties or fifties who had recovered from COVID-19.

The chain combines TRBV27 with TRBJ2-3; D is unclear. The germline V gene has CDR1 MNHEY and CDR2 SMNVEV (reference sequence). The CDR3 loop spans 13 amino acids. Trimming took off 3 bases at V and 3 bases at J, with 7 bases between the two ends. The CDR3 here is CASSFSVTDTQYF. CDR3 DNA: TGTGCCAGCAGTTTCAGCGTGACAGATACGCAGTATTTT.

The chain couples TRBV20-1 to TRBJ1-2; D perhaps matches TRBD1 (5 bases). Trimming removed 5 bases at V and 4 bases at J, with 8 bases between. The germline V gene has CDR1 DFQATT and CDR2 SNEGSKA (reference sequence). This CDR3 contains 11 residues. CDR3 loop: CSAADSYGYTF. CDR3 bases: TGCAGTGCTGCCGACAGCTATGGCTACACCTTC.

CDR3 amino acids: CASSLVAGLNNEQFF. The CDR3, as DNA: TGCGCCAGCAGCTTGGTAGCGGGGCTCAACAATGAGCAGTTCTTC. J is TRBJ2-1 and V is TRBV5-1, with 8 bases identical to TRBD2. After removal of 0 bases from V and 5 bases from J, the junction contained 4 bases not matched to a gene. This CDR3 has 15 residues. From germline, CDR1 is SGHRS and CDR2 YFSETQ.

This chain uses TRBV27 with TRBJ2-7; maybe TRBD2 (5 bases). This CDR3 contains 12 residues. Germline CDR1 reads MNHEY; CDR2 reads SMNVEV (reference sequence). Trimming took off 4 bases at V and 6 bases at J, with 10 bases between the two ends. CDR3 sequence (DNA): TGTGCCAGCAGTTCACACAGCGGCGAGCAGTACTTC. It specifies CASSSHSGEQYF.

V and J are TRBV19 and TRBJ1-1; D unclear. Germline CDR1 and CDR2: LNHDA and SQIVND (reference sequence). The V gene lost 5 bases and the J gene lost 5 bases, with 18 bases spanning the gap. The CDR3 has 15 amino acids. CDR3: CASSRLTPRTTEAFF. The CDR3 DNA follows: TGTGCCAGTAGTCGCCTCACCCCGCGTACGACTGAAGCTTTCTTT.

The chain uses TRBV7-8 and TRBJ1-5; 9 bases line up with TRBD1. J was trimmed by 2 bases and V by 5 bases; bases with no gene match: 10. In germline, CDR1 is SGHVS, CDR2 FQNEAQ. This CDR3 contains 17 residues. CDR3 loop: CASSPSRDRVGNQPQHF. In DNA, the CDR3 is TGTGCCAGCAGCCCGTCCCGGGACAGGGTAGGCAATCAGCCCCAGCATTTT.

The chain recombines TRBV2 with TRBJ1-2; no clear D. Germline CDR1 and CDR2: SNHLY and FYNNEI. CDR3 length: 9 residues. CDR3 amino acids: CAIPDGYTF. CDR3 coding DNA: TGTGCAATACCAGATGGCTACACCTTC.

This chain links TRBV18 with TRBJ1-3, with a weak D call TRBD1 (5 bases). Trimming shortened V by 6 bases and J by 4 bases, and 13 bases separated the two germline ends. The CDR3 runs to 14 residues. CDR1 is KGHSH and CDR2 is LQKENI in the germline V gene. The CDR3 here is CASSPGGAGNTIYF. For the CDR3, the DNA is TGTGCCAGCTCCCCCGGGGGAGCCGGAAACACCATATATTTT.

The V gene is TRBV19, the J gene TRBJ1-5; no reliable D call. Trimming left V 1 base short and J 1 base short, with 11 bases between. CDR1 is LNHDA and CDR2 is SQIVND in the germline V gene (reference sequence). This CDR3 is built from 16 residues. CDR3 sequence reads: CASSIGGLGSNQPQHF. In DNA form, the CDR3 reads TGTGCCAGTAGTATAGGAGGGTTAGGGAGCAATCAGCCCCAGCATTTT.

The rearrangement joins TRBV29-1 to TRBJ2-6, with 9 bases matching TRBD2. Germline V gives CDR1 SQVTM, CDR2 ANQGSEA. CDR3 size: 16 residues. Unmatched junction bases numbered 6, after V lost 4 bases and J lost 2 bases. Here the CDR3 DNA reads TGCAGCGTTGTCGCCAGCGGGAGGCCTGGGGCCAACGTCCTGACTTTC. It is translated as CSVVASGRPGANVLTF.

The chain employs TRBV7-9 and TRBJ1-2; the D gene is possibly TRBD1 (6 bases). The CDR3 consists of 13 residues. V gave up 6 bases and J gave up 4 bases, with 12 bases separating them. Germline V CDR1 and CDR2: SEHNR, FQNEAQ (reference sequence). CDR3 amino acids: CASSPGGFYGYTF. CDR3 DNA sequence: TGTGCCAGCAGTCCGGGGGGCTTCTATGGCTACACCTTC.

The rearrangement joins TRBV28 to TRBJ2-1; TRBD2 matches at 11 bases. The trim removed 8 bases at V and 6 bases at J, leaving 15 bases unmatched. The CDR3 has 17 residues. Germline lookup yields CDR1 MDHEN and CDR2 SYDVKM. The CDR3 sequence: CASRGLADTVRGNEQFF. CDR3 nucleotide sequence: TGTGCCAGCCGGGGACTAGCGGACACGGTGCGGGGCAATGAGCAGTTCTTC.

The J gene is TRBJ2-1, the V gene TRBV28, with D tentatively TRBD1 (6 bases). Trimming stripped 5 bases from V and 6 bases from J, with 17 bases between. The length of the CDR3 is 15 residues. Germline CDR1 reads MDHEN; CDR2 reads SYDVKM. CDR3 coding DNA: TGTGCCAGCAGTCCATATAACAGGGTGGGCAATGAGCAGTTCTTC. This translates into CASSPYNRVGNEQFF.

Here the CDR3 reads CASSALGSLGSNEKLFF. The CDR3 nucleotides read TGTGCCAGCAGTGCCCTTGGGAGCCTTGGTTCTAATGAAAAACTGTTTTTT. This chain joins TRBV28 and TRBJ1-4; no firm D call. Germline V lookup: CDR1 MDHEN, CDR2 SYDVKM. The CDR3 sequence is 17 residues long. V shed 5 bases and J shed 3 bases, with 19 bases lying between them. The whole variable domain, filled in from reference TRBV28 and TRBJ1-4, reads DVKVTQSSRYLVKRTGEKVFLECVQDMDHENMFWYRQDPGLGLRLIYFSYDVKMKEKGDIPEGYSVSREKKERFSLILESASTNQTSMYLCASSALGSLGSNEKLFFGSGTQLSVL.

The chain carries TRBV5-1 and TRBJ2-7, with TRBD2 matching over 10 bases. CDR1 SGHRS and CDR2 YFSETQ come from the germline V gene. V trimming: 3 bases; J trimming: 3 bases; junction bases outside the gene matches: 3. CDR3 length equals 14 residues. CDR3 sequence: CASSWTSGDYEQYF. The CDR3 bases are TGCGCCAGCAGCTGGACTAGCGGAGACTACGAGCAGTACTTC. Together with reference TRBV5-1 and TRBJ2-7, the CDR3 gives the full variable domain: KAGVTQTPRYLIKTRGQQVTLSCSPISGHRSVSWYQQTPGQGLQFLFEYFSETQRNKGNFPGRFSGRQFSNSRSEMNVSTLELGDSALYLCASSWTSGDYEQYFGPGTRLTVT.

This chain uses TRBV5-1 with TRBJ1-1; D possibly corresponds to TRBD1 (6 bases). The CDR3 consists of 14 residues. V lost 4 bases, J lost 5 bases, and 15 bases lay in between. Germline V lookup: CDR1 SGHRS, CDR2 YFSETQ. The DNA for the CDR3 is TGCGCCAGCAGCCGAGGGGGAGGGACTACTGAAGCTTTCTTT. Its protein is CASSRGGGTTEAFF.

This chain connects TRBV25-1 to TRBJ2-2, with D possibly matching TRBD2 (6 bases). Trimming pared 5 bases from V and 4 bases from J, leaving 17 bases between. This CDR3 is built from 16 residues. Germline values: CDR1 MGHDK, CDR2 SYGVNS. CDR3 nucleotides: TGTGCCAGCAGTCCTTTGGGGGGAGTGGGCACCGGGGAGCTGTTTTTT. Translating it yields CASSPLGGVGTGELFF. The whole variable domain, filled in from reference TRBV25-1 and TRBJ2-2, reads EADIYQTPRYLVIGTGKKITLECSQTMGHDKMYWYQQDPGMELHLIHYSYGVNSTEKGDLSSESTVSRIRTEHFPLTLESARPSHTSQYLCASSPLGGVGTGELFFGEGSRLTVL.

The V and J genes are TRBV18 and TRBJ1-4; TRBD1 aligns across 9 bases. The CDR3 has 15 residues. V shed 5 bases, J shed 8 bases, and the junction held 9 bases outside the gene matches. From germline, CDR1 is KGHSH and CDR2 LQKENI. The CDR3 nucleotides are TGTGCCAGCTCAAGGACCGGGACAGGGCAGGAAAAACTGTTTTTT. It yields the protein CASSRTGTGQEKLFF.

The rearrangement joins TRBV19 to TRBJ1-5, with D uncertain. This CDR3 comprises 14 residues. The V gene lost 3 bases and the J gene lost 3 bases, with 9 bases spanning the gap. Per the germline V gene, CDR1 is LNHDA and CDR2 is SQIVND (reference sequence). The CDR3 DNA follows: TGTGCCAGTAGTATCGTGGGCCTCAATCAGCCCCAGCATTTT. It is translated as CASSIVGLNQPQHF.

V gene TRBV7-2 combines with J gene TRBJ2-3; D gene unclear. CDR3 length: 15 amino acids. V shed 1 base and J shed 2 bases, with 10 bases lying between them. Germline values: CDR1 SGHTA, CDR2 FQGNSA. CDR3 DNA: TGTGCCAGCAGCTTAGTGGGCAGCCACACAGATACGCAGTATTTT. It codes for CASSLVGSHTDTQYF.

This chain links TRBV18 with TRBJ2-2, with TRBD2 identical over 9 bases. The CDR3 totals 17 residues. CDR1 is KGHSH and CDR2 is LQKENI in the germline V gene. Trimming at V came to 1 base and at J to 2 bases, leaving 5 bases not matched to a gene. CDR3 nucleotides: TGTGCCAGCTCACCACTTTCTAGCGGGGCAAACACCGGGGAGCTGTTTTTT. It encodes CASSPLSSGANTGELFF.

The genes are TRBV5-6 and TRBJ1-5, with D hard to call. Deletions cut 4 bases from V and 3 bases from J, with 17 bases between. The CDR3 is made up of 16 amino acids. The V gene's germline CDR1 is SGHDT and CDR2 YYEEEE. DNA of the CDR3: TGTGCCAGCAGCCCCGGGAACCTGGGGAACAATCAGCCCCAGCATTTT. Protein sequence: CASSPGNLGNNQPQHF.

The rearrangement links TRBV6-2 or TRBV6-3 to TRBJ1-4; D is uncertain. Germline V lookup: CDR1 MNHEY, CDR2 SVGEGT. The V end lost 2 bases, the J end lost 0 bases, and 7 bases lay between the germline ends. CDR3 size: 15 residues. The CDR3 region is CASSYRGPTNEKLFF. The DNA of the CDR3 is TGTGCCAGCAGTTACCGCGGGCCAACTAATGAAAAACTGTTTTTT.

This clone has only one observation. The chain employs TRBV5-1 and TRBJ1-2; a possible D gene is TRBD1 (5 bases). This CDR3 spans 15 amino acids. The V gene lost 4 bases and the J gene lost 1 base, with 14 bases spanning the gap. The germline V gene has CDR1 SGHRS and CDR2 YFSETQ. The CDR3 region is CASSPQAGGNYGYTF. In DNA, the CDR3 is TGCGCCAGCAGCCCCCAGGCGGGGGGTAACTATGGCTACACCTTC.

The CDR3 loop reads CASSLGGRALYNEQFF. The CDR3 DNA reads as TGTGCCAGCAGCTTGGGGGGGAGGGCCCTTTACAATGAGCAGTTCTTC. This chain joins TRBV5-4 and TRBJ2-1; 7 bases agree with TRBD2. This CDR3 is 16 amino acids long. Germline lookup yields CDR1 SGHNT and CDR2 YYREEE (reference sequence). V was pared by 0 bases and J by 4 bases, with 7 bases of the junction left unmatched.

In its sample, this clone was seen once. This chain connects TRBV4-1 to TRBJ2-5, with 8 bases aligning to TRBD1. The CDR3 totals 15 residues. V lost 1 base, J lost 5 bases, and 6 bases stayed unmatched. Germline CDR1 and CDR2: MGHRA and YSYEKL. CDR3 DNA sequence: TGCGCCAGCAGCCAAGGCCTACAGGGGGGTGAGACCCAGTACTTC. Amino acids: CASSQGLQGGETQYF.

The chain uses TRBV5-1 and TRBJ1-3, with D tentatively TRBD1 (5 bases). The V gene's germline CDR1 is SGHRS and CDR2 YFSETQ. This CDR3 region has 15 residues. V was shortened by 0 bases and J by 0 bases, with 7 bases between the two germline ends. CDR3 amino acids: CASSLEGFSGNTIYF. Written as DNA, the CDR3 is TGCGCCAGCAGCTTGGAGGGGTTCTCTGGAAACACCATATATTTT.

V and J are TRBV5-1 and TRBJ1-5; 9 bases align to TRBD1. After removal of 3 bases from V and 6 bases from J, the junction contained 7 bases not matched to a gene. This CDR3 has 15 residues. Per the germline V gene, CDR1 is SGHRS and CDR2 is YFSETQ. DNA of the CDR3: TGCGCCAGCAGCTACGGGACAGGGAATGCTCAGCCCCAGCATTTT. It translates to CASSYGTGNAQPQHF.